This T cell receptor beta chain appears in the sequencing data of a study of cytomegalovirus exposure and HLA in healthy donors. Amplification used 60 Vbeta primers and 13 Jbeta primers. Profiling relied on immunoSEQ multiplex PCR, and the TCRdb table lists in-frame clones only, not all of them. The sample yields approximately 140,000 clones, around 72% seen once. The V segment lost 4 bases and the J segment 0 bases; nucleotides outside the gene matches: 4. The CDR3 has 14 amino acids. Germline V gene data show CDR1 as SGHNT and CDR2 as YYREEE (reference sequence). This receptor was identified in a young woman in good health and CMV-seronegative. Sample: PBMCs. This chain joins TRBV5-4 and TRBJ2-7, with TRBD2 identical over 7 bases. This chain's CDR3 is CASSGGTISYEQYF. CDR3 in DNA: TGTGCCAGCAGCGGCGGGACTATCTCCTACGAGCAGTACTTC.